These T cell receptor beta chains were read from a single sample in a study of cytomegalovirus exposure and HLA in healthy donors. Repertoires were generated with immunoSEQ multiplex PCR, while TCRdb's copy carries only in-frame clones and drops some. The sample carries 70,000 to 100,000 clones, approximately 70% recorded once. Sequencing was done on a sample of PBMCs. The receptors were gathered from a man aged 50 to 59 in good health and CMV-seronegative. The CDR3 runs from the conserved cysteine through the conserved F or W. The D gene is left open where the match is weak. Expanded clones get a size class; other rows say once, few or many, or leave the size out.

V: TRBV10-3
size: -
J: TRBJ2-2
D: TRBD1
length: 13
CDR3: CAIRAGGTGELFF
DNA: TGTGCCATCAGGGCAGGGGGCACCGGGGAGCTGTTTTTT

V: TRBV19
size: few
J: TRBJ2-7
D: -
length: 16
CDR3: CASSPFIGGKPREQYF
DNA: TGTGCCAGTAGTCCTTTTATCGGAGGTAAACCGCGCGAGCAGTACTTC

V: TRBV6-6
size: -
J: TRBJ1-5
D: TRBD1
length: 15
CDR3: CASSYSRTGYQPQHF
DNA: TGTGCCAGCAGTTACTCGAGGACAGGGTATCAGCCCCAGCATTTT

V: TRBV5-1
size: -
J: TRBJ2-1
D: -
length: 15
CDR3: CASSYQGRSSHEQFF
DNA: TGCGCCAGCAGTTACCAGGGCCGTTCTTCGCATGAGCAGTTCTTC

V: TRBV7-9
size: few
J: TRBJ2-2
D: -
length: 10
CDR3: CASAGGELFF
DNA: TGTGCCAGCGCAGGCGGGGAGCTGTTTTTT

V: TRBV2
size: few
J: TRBJ2-3
D: TRBD2
length: 14
CDR3: CASGLAGVTDTQYF
DNA: TGTGCCAGCGGTCTAGCGGGGGTCACAGATACGCAGTATTTT

V: TRBV5-4
size: -
J: TRBJ1-4
D: TRBD1
length: 15
CDR3: CASSSSTGDNEKLFF
DNA: TGTGCCAGCAGCTCGTCGACAGGGGATAATGAAAAACTGTTTTTT

V: TRBV30
size: -
J: TRBJ2-3
D: -
length: 14
CDR3: CAWNSGDRTDTQYF
DNA: TGTGCCTGGAATAGCGGAGACCGCACAGATACGCAGTATTTT

V: TRBV7-3
size: -
J: TRBJ2-2
D: TRBD2
length: 16
CDR3: CASSLQPSGVSGELFF
DNA: TGTGCCAGCAGCTTACAGCCTAGCGGGGTATCGGGGGAGCTGTTTTTT

V: TRBV5-4
size: few
J: TRBJ1-4
D: -
length: 12
CDR3: CASSFARGKLFF
DNA: TGTGCCAGCAGCTTTGCTAGGGGAAAACTGTTTTTT

V: TRBV13
size: -
J: TRBJ2-2
D: -
length: 16
CDR3: CASSFFWRGGTGELFF
DNA: TGTGCCAGCAGCTTTTTCTGGAGGGGTGGTACCGGGGAGCTGTTTTTT

V: TRBV30
size: -
J: TRBJ2-7
D: TRBD1
length: 13
CDR3: CAWRQDRADEQYF
DNA: TGTGCCTGGCGTCAAGACAGGGCCGACGAGCAGTACTTC

V: TRBV7-9
size: -
J: TRBJ1-1
D: -
length: 13
CDR3: CASSFSGNTEAFF
DNA: TGTGCCAGCAGCTTCTCAGGGAACACTGAAGCTTTCTTT

V: TRBV2
size: -
J: TRBJ1-5
D: TRBD1
length: 16
CDR3: CASRATGAAASQPQHF
DNA: TGTGCCAGCAGGGCAACAGGGGCCGCCGCGAGTCAGCCCCAGCATTTT

V: TRBV4-3
size: once
J: TRBJ1-4
D: TRBD1
length: 15
CDR3: CASSLTGGGNEKLFF
DNA: TGCGCCAGCAGCCTCACAGGGGGCGGGAATGAAAAACTGTTTTTT

V: TRBV27
size: -
J: TRBJ2-5
D: TRBD1
length: 17
CDR3: CASSLSFPQGHQETQYF
DNA: TGTGCCAGCAGTTTATCATTCCCACAGGGGCACCAAGAGACCCAGTACTTC

V: TRBV7-7
size: -
J: TRBJ2-2
D: -
length: 14
CDR3: CASSLASSSGELFF
DNA: TGTGCTAGCAGCTTAGCGTCGTCCTCCGGGGAGCTGTTTTTT

V: TRBV6-5
size: -
J: TRBJ2-1
D: TRBD2
length: 15
CDR3: CASSTGLAVYNEQFF
DNA: TGTGCCAGCAGTACAGGACTAGCGGTATACAATGAGCAGTTCTTC

V: TRBV4-3
size: -
J: TRBJ2-7
D: -
length: 15
CDR3: CASSQEGRATYEQYF
DNA: TGCGCCAGCAGCCAAGAGGGCAGGGCCACCTACGAGCAGTACTTC

V: TRBV7-9
size: -
J: TRBJ1-4
D: TRBD1
length: 15
CDR3: CASSPDRDAAEKLFF
DNA: TGTGCCAGCAGCCCCGACAGGGACGCTGCGGAAAAACTGTTTTTT

V: TRBV7-9
size: -
J: TRBJ2-1
D: TRBD2
length: 15
CDR3: CASSLAGGPFNEQFF
DNA: TGTGCCAGCAGTTTAGCGGGAGGGCCCTTCAATGAGCAGTTCTTC

V: TRBV2
size: -
J: TRBJ1-1
D: -
length: 13
CDR3: CASSSDMNTEAFF
DNA: TGTGCCAGCAGTTCCGACATGAACACTGAAGCTTTCTTT